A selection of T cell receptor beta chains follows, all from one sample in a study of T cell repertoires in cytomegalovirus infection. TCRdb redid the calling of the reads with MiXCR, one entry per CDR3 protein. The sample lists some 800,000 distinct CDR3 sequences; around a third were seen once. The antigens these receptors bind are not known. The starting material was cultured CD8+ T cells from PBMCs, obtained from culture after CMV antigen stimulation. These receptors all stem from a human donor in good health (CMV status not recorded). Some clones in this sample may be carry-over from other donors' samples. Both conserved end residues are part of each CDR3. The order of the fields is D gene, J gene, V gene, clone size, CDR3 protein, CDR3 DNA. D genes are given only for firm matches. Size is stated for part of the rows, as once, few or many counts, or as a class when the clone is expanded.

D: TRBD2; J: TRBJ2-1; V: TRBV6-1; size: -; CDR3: CASSEKAGGTYNEQFF; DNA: TGTGCCAGCAGTGAAAAAGCGGGGGGCACCTACAATGAGCAGTTCTTC
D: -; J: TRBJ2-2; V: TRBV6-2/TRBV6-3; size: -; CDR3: CASENWALENTGELFF; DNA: TGTGCCAGCGAAAATTGGGCGCTAGAGAACACCGGGGAGCTGTTTTTT
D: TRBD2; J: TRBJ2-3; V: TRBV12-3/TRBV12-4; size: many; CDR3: CASSPRTSGGVGDTQYF; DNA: TGTGCCAGCAGTCCCCGGACTAGCGGGGGGGTTGGAGATACGCAGTATTTT
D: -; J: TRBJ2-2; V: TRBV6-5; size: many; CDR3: CASSYSMYGTQLTGELFF; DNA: TGTGCCAGCAGTTACTCGATGTATGGGACACAACTCACCGGGGAGCTGTTTTTT
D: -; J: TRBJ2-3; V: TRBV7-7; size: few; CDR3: CASSDGRTDTQYF; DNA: TGTGCTAGCAGCGACGGACGGACAGATACGCAGTATTTT
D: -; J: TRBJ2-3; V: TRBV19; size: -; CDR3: CATLAASTDTQYF; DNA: TGTGCCACTTTAGCGGCGAGCACAGATACGCAGTATTTT
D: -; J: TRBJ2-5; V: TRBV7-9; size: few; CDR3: CASSLRVNWQETQYF; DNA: TGTGCCAGCAGCTTACGGGTAAACTGGCAAGAGACCCAGTACTTC
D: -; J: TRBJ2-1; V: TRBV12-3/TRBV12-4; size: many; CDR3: CASSLDSVNEQFF; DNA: TGTGCCAGCAGTTTAGATTCGGTTAATGAGCAGTTCTTC
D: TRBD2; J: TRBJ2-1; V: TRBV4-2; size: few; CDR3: CASSRPSGDNEQFF; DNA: TGTGCCAGCAGCCGCCCTAGCGGGGACAATGAGCAGTTCTTC
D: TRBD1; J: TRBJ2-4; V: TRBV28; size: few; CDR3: CASSPGQGRGSIQYF; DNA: TGTGCCAGCAGTCCTGGACAGGGGAGGGGGAGCATTCAGTACTTC
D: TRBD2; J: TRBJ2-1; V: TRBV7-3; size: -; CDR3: CASSQILAPSSYNEQFF; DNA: TGTGCCAGCAGCCAAATACTAGCGCCGAGCTCCTACAATGAGCAGTTCTTC
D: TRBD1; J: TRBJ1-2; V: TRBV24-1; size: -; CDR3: CATSDSPGQEYGYTF; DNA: TGTGCCACCAGTGATTCTCCGGGACAGGAGTATGGCTACACCTTC
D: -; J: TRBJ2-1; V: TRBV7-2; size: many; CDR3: CASSPSWLELIF; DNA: TGTGCCAGCAGCCCCAGCTGGCTAGAGCTGATCTTC
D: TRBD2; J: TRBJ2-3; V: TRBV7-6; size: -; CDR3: CASSFLTAGGTDTQYF; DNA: TGTGCCAGCAGCTTCCTAACTGCGGGGGGCACAGATACGCAGTATTTT
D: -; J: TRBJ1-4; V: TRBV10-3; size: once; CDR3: CAISDWEVGSEKLFF; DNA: TGTGCCATCAGTGACTGGGAGGTGGGAAGTGAAAAACTGTTTTTT
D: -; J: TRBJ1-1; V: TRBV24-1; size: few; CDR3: CATSDLVGTEAFF; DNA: TGTGCCACCAGTGACCTGGTCGGGACTGAAGCTTTCTTT
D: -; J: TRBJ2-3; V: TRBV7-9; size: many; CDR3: CASSLAGREADTQYF; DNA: TGTGCCAGCAGCTTAGCTGGAAGGGAGGCAGATACGCAGTATTTT
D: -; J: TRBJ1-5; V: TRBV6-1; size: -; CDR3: CASSTTGGEVQPQHF; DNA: TGTGCCAGCAGTACCACTGGGGGCGAAGTTCAGCCCCAGCATTTT
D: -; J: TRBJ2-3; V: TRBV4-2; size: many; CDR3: CASSQDGGVRATGTQYF; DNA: TGTGCCAGCAGCCAAGATGGAGGGGTTAGGGCCACAGGTACGCAGTATTTT
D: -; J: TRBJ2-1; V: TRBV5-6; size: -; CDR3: CASSLVPPNYNEQFF; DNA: TGTGCCAGCAGCTTGGTGCCGCCGAATTACAATGAGCAGTTCTTC
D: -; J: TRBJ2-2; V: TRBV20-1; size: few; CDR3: CSARDRDKNTGELFF; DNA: TGCAGTGCTAGAGATCGCGACAAGAACACCGGGGAGCTGTTTTTT
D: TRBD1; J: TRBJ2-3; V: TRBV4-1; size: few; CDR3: CASSQEGQGVDTQYF; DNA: TGCGCCAGCAGCCAAGAAGGACAGGGAGTAGATACGCAGTATTTT
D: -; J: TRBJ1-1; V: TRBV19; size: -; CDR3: CASSNAWAASNTEAFF; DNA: TGTGCCAGTAGTAACGCATGGGCAGCCTCGAACACTGAAGCTTTCTTT
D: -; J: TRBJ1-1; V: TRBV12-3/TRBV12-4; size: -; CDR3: CASIQVADTEAFF; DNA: TGTGCCAGCATCCAAGTTGCGGACACTGAAGCTTTCTTT
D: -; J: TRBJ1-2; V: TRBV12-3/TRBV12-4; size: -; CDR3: CASEGGAGYGYTF; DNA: TGTGCCAGCGAGGGAGGGGCGGGCTATGGCTACACCTTC
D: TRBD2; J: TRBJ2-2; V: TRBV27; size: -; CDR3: CASSFGLAGAPFTGELFF; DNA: TGTGCCAGCAGTTTTGGACTAGCGGGGGCCCCGTTCACCGGGGAGCTGTTTTTT
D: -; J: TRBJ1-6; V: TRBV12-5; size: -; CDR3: CASGARGSSSYNSPLHF; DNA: TGTGCTAGTGGTGCCAGGGGCTCCAGCTCCTATAATTCACCCCTCCACTTT
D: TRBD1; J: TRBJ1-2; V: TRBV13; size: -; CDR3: CASSREIDRGRADGYTF; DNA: TGTGCCAGCAGCCGCGAGATTGACAGGGGGAGGGCGGATGGCTACACCTTC
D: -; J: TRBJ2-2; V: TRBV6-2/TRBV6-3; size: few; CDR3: CASRYLRGQKSGELFF; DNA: TGTGCCAGCAGATACCTCCGGGGACAAAAGTCCGGGGAGCTGTTTTTT
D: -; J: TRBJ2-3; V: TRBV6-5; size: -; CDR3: CASSEDRLSTDTQYF; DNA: TGTGCCAGCAGTGAAGACAGGCTAAGCACAGATACGCAGTATTTT
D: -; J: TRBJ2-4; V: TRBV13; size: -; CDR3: CASSLVQGPHKNIQYF; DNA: TGTGCCAGCAGCTTAGTTCAGGGGCCTCACAAAAACATTCAGTACTTC
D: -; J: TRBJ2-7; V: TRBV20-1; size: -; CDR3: CSSQGDSGHEQYF; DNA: TGCAGTTCTCAAGGGGACTCCGGGCACGAGCAGTACTTC
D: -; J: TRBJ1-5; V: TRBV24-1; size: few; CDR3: CATSAVGEMGQPQHF; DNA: TGTGCCACCAGTGCCGTGGGAGAAATGGGGCAGCCCCAGCATTTT
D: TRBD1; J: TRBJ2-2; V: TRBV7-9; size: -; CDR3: CASSIQGAPGELFF; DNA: TGTGCCAGCAGCATACAGGGGGCGCCCGGGGAGCTGTTTTTT
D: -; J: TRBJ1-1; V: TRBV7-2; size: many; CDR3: CASSLAALRLNTEAFF; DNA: TGTGCCAGCAGCTTAGCGGCTCTCAGGTTGAACACTGAAGCTTTCTTT
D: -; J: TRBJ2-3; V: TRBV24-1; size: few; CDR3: CATSDSGTPDTQYF; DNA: TGTGCCACCAGTGATTCTGGGACTCCGGATACGCAGTATTTT
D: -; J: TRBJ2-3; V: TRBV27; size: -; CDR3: CASRTFSDPGTDTQYF; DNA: TGTGCCAGCAGAACATTCTCCGATCCTGGCACAGATACGCAGTATTTT
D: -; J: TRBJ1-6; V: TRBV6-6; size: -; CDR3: CASTPGRGSPLHF; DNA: TGTGCCAGCACACCGGGACGGGGTTCACCCCTCCACTTT
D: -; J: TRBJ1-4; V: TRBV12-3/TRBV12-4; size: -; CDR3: CASTLNREKLFF; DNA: TGTGCCAGCACCCTGAACCGCGAAAAACTGTTTTTT
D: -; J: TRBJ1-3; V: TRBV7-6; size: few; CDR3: CASSLGKTLLSGNTIYF; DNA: TGTGCCAGCAGCTTAGGCAAAACTCTCCTATCTGGAAACACCATATATTTT
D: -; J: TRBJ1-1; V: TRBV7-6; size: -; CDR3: CASSSRGGDTEAFF; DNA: TGTGCCAGCAGCTCTAGAGGGGGGGACACTGAAGCTTTCTTT
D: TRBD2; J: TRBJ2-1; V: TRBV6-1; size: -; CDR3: CASSRLAGGHNEQFF; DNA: TGTGCCAGCAGTCGACTAGCGGGGGGGCACAATGAGCAGTTCTTC